This T cell receptor (beta chain) was retrieved from a study of cytomegalovirus exposure and HLA in healthy donors. PCR used 60 Vbeta primers and 13 Jbeta primers. Here immunoSEQ multiplex PCR was the method, and the copy in TCRdb shows in-frame clones only, minus some. The sample contains roughly 110,000 clones, 81% of which appear only once. This clone was counted once. V gave up 6 bases and J gave up 0 bases, with 18 bases separating them. Germline-derived CDR1 and CDR2 are MDHEN and SYDVKM. The CDR3 consists of 17 residues. The gene calls are TRBV28 and TRBJ1-5; the D gene is possibly TRBD1 (6 bases). This TCR came from a man aged 30 to 39 in good health and CMV-seronegative. The sequenced material came from PBMCs. In DNA, the CDR3 is TGTGCCAGCAGGGGACACCAAGAAATAGATAGCAATCAGCCCCAGCATTTT. Translated: CASRGHQEIDSNQPQHF.